What follows is one TCR beta chain and its context. Methods used by the authors: Estimated nucleated cell counts came from reference gene primer amplification. The repertoire was sequenced with immunoSEQ multiplex PCR; TCRdb's copy has only in-frame clones and lacks some. The V and J calls and clone size were taken over from that table, and D and trimming were inferred from the DNA. The sample includes tens of thousands of clones, 91% of them seen just once. This record belongs to a study of blood T cell repertoires in COVID-19. Looking at the study overall: COVID-19 samples, acute and convalescent, were from the United States, Italy and Spain. Nucleic acid was either cDNA or gDNA, and it came from T cells, B-cell-depleted T cells, or PBMCs.

Germline CDR1 SGHRS, CDR2 YFSETQ. The CDR3 length is 17 residues. V dropped 0 bases and J dropped 8; count of bases not matched to a gene: 15. Input material: peripheral blood. The genes are TRBV5-1 and TRBJ1-2, with TRBD1 matching 8 bases. This TCR was sampled from a middle-aged man with COVID-19, enrolled during active disease. CDR3 sequence reads: CASSLAGFVQGAWGYTF. CDR3 coding DNA: TGCGCCAGCAGCTTGGCCGGGTTTGTTCAGGGGGCCTGGGGCTACACCTTC.